The rows below give T cell receptor beta chains drawn from one sample of a study of T cell responses to AZD1222 COVID-19 vaccine. Profiling relied on immunoSEQ multiplex PCR, and the TCRdb table lists in-frame clones only, not all of them. In the table there are about 120,000 clones, approximately 94% of which are singletons. This specimen consisted of peripheral blood, obtained 28 days after the second AZD1222 dose. Source of these receptors: an adult who received the AZD1222 COVID-19 vaccine. Each CDR3 is given with its conserved first and last residue. Fields, in order: clone size, V gene, J gene, D gene, CDR3 DNA, CDR3 protein. A D gene is named only where the DNA matches it firmly. Size is stated for part of the rows, as once, few or many counts, or as a class when the clone is expanded.

NA	TRBV9	TRBJ2-7	TRBD2	TGTGCCAGCAGCGTAGCAGCGGGGGTTGCCTACGAGCAGTACTTC	CASSVAAGVAYEQYF
once	TRBV12-3/TRBV12-4	TRBJ1-1	NA	TGTGCCAGCAGTCAGACGGGAGACACTGAAGCTTTCTTT	CASSQTGDTEAFF
NA	TRBV5-1	TRBJ1-2	NA	TGCGCCAGCAGCTTGGGGGCAGCGGATGGCTACACCTTC	CASSLGAADGYTF
NA	TRBV18	TRBJ1-1	NA	TGTGCCAGCTCACCTGCGGGAACTGAAGCTTTCTTT	CASSPAGTEAFF
NA	TRBV19	TRBJ2-5	NA	TGTGCCAGTAGTATCAGGTACCAAGAGACCCAGTACTTC	CASSIRYQETQYF
once	TRBV6-2/TRBV6-3	TRBJ1-1	NA	TGTGCCAGCAGTTACCACGCAGGGCAGACCCCCATGAACACTGAAGCTTTCTTT	CASSYHAGQTPMNTEAFF
once	TRBV3-1/TRBV3-2	TRBJ2-7	TRBD2	TGTGCCAGCAGCCACGGGAGGGGACTACCCTACGAGCAGTACTTC	CASSHGRGLPYEQYF
NA	TRBV6-1	TRBJ2-3	TRBD2	TGTGCCAGCAGTGAAAGGGGCGGGAGGCGTGGATATAGCACAGATACGCAGTATTTT	CASSERGGRRGYSTDTQYF
NA	TRBV15	TRBJ1-2	TRBD1	TGTGCCACCAGCAGAGATCTGGGACAGGGGGCAACTGGCTACACCTTC	CATSRDLGQGATGYTF
NA	TRBV6-6	TRBJ1-2	NA	TGTGCCAGCAGCCGTCAACGTGGCTACACCTTC	CASSRQRGYTF
NA	TRBV5-6	TRBJ2-7	TRBD2	TGTGCCAGCAGCCCGGGACTAGGCAGGTACGAGCAGTACTTC	CASSPGLGRYEQYF
NA	TRBV4-3	TRBJ1-3	NA	TGCGCCAGCAGCCAAGAGGAATCGGCCAGGGTCCCTGGAAACACCATATATTTT	CASSQEESARVPGNTIYF
NA	TRBV4-3	TRBJ1-4	NA	TGCGCCAGCAGCCTATTAACTAACTCAAGGGACTCTAATGAAAAACTGTTTTTT	CASSLLTNSRDSNEKLFF
NA	TRBV7-8	TRBJ1-4	TRBD1	TGTGCCAGCAGCTCAAACCCGGGACAGCTCTCTGGTGAAAAACTGTTTTTT	CASSSNPGQLSGEKLFF
NA	TRBV5-1	TRBJ1-4	NA	TGCGCCAGCAGCTTGCTTAAGACAGACCTTAATGAAAAACTGTTTTTT	CASSLLKTDLNEKLFF
NA	TRBV19	TRBJ1-5	TRBD1	TGTGCCAGTAGTGGACAGGATCCCACAGTTCAGCCCCAGCATTTT	CASSGQDPTVQPQHF
NA	TRBV5-6	TRBJ2-3	TRBD2	TGTGCCAGCAGTCCTCAACTAGCGGGGGGCCTGGGAGATACGCAGTATTTT	CASSPQLAGGLGDTQYF
NA	TRBV6-5	TRBJ1-1	NA	TGTGCCAGCAGTCGACTTAACACTGAAGCTTTCTTT	CASSRLNTEAFF
NA	TRBV7-2	TRBJ2-2	TRBD1	TGTGCCAGCAGCTTAGGCAGGGGGCTAGTGGGTACCGGGGAGCTGTTTTTT	CASSLGRGLVGTGELFF
NA	TRBV3-1/TRBV3-2	TRBJ2-3	TRBD2	TGTGCCAGCAGCGCTTTAGGCCTAGCGGGGAACACAGATACGCAGTATTTT	CASSALGLAGNTDTQYF
NA	TRBV19	TRBJ2-2	TRBD2	TGTGCCAGTAGTTCGAGGACTAGCAACACCGGGGAGCTGTTTTTT	CASSSRTSNTGELFF
NA	TRBV30	TRBJ1-2	NA	TGTGCCTCAACACCGGTAGACAGCAACTATGGCTACACCTTC	CASTPVDSNYGYTF
NA	TRBV9	TRBJ1-2	NA	TGTGCCAGCAGCCCCCCAGCGGGAGATGGCTACACCTTC	CASSPPAGDGYTF
NA	TRBV5-1	TRBJ2-7	TRBD2	TGCGCCAGCAGCTTGACGGGCGGGGGGGCCAGATCCTACGAGCAGTACTTC	CASSLTGGGARSYEQYF
NA	TRBV7-9	TRBJ2-7	NA	TGTGCCAGCAGCGCCGGCGGGTCCGAGCAGTACTTC	CASSAGGSEQYF
once	TRBV12-3/TRBV12-4	TRBJ1-1	NA	TGTGCCAGCAGTTTGACGAACACTGAAGCTTTCTTT	CASSLTNTEAFF
NA	TRBV19	TRBJ1-6	TRBD1	TGTGCCAGTAGCCCATCGGACAGGGATAGGTCACCCCTCCACTTT	CASSPSDRDRSPLHF
few	TRBV5-1	TRBJ1-1	NA	TGCGCCAGCAGCTTTGAAGGGGTCACTGAAGCTTTCTTT	CASSFEGVTEAFF
NA	TRBV4-3	TRBJ1-1	TRBD1	TGCGCCAGCAGCCTCGACAGGGCGAACACTGAAGCTTTCTTT	CASSLDRANTEAFF
NA	TRBV7-9	TRBJ2-5	NA	TGTGCCAGCAGCCCCCGAGTCCCTCCGGGGGAGACCCAGTACTTC	CASSPRVPPGETQYF
NA	TRBV6-2/TRBV6-3	TRBJ1-1	NA	TGTGCCAGCAGTGCTTCGGGTGGCACTGAAGCTTTCTTT	CASSASGGTEAFF
NA	TRBV21-1	TRBJ2-7	NA	TGTGCCAGCAGCAAAGAGTTTCAACATATGCAGTACTTC	CASSKEFQHMQYF
NA	TRBV7-2	TRBJ1-1	NA	TGTGCCAGCAGCTGGGACCGAACATTCGAAGCTTTCTTT	CASSWDRTFEAFF
NA	TRBV29-1	TRBJ2-3	NA	TGCAGCGTTGCCGGTGGCACAGATACGCAGTATTTT	CSVAGGTDTQYF
NA	TRBV29-1	TRBJ1-2	NA	TGCAGCGTTGTCTCCCCGACGTCTGATGGCTACACCTTC	CSVVSPTSDGYTF
NA	TRBV6-5	TRBJ1-1	NA	TGTGCCAGCAGCGGGACGAACTTCGGGGGTTTCTTT	CASSGTNFGGFF
NA	TRBV5-4	TRBJ2-1	NA	TGTGCCAGCAGCTACGGGACTCACAATGAGCAGTTCTTC	CASSYGTHNEQFF
NA	TRBV19	TRBJ1-4	TRBD1	TGTGCCAGTAGTCCAACAGGGGCCACTAATGAAAAACTGTTTTTT	CASSPTGATNEKLFF
NA	TRBV29-1	TRBJ1-2	NA	TGCAGCGTTCGGGCAGTATATGGCTACACCTTC	CSVRAVYGYTF
NA	TRBV19	TRBJ1-1	TRBD1	TGTGCCAGTAGTATAGGACAGGGCTGGGGCACTGAAGCTTTCTTT	CASSIGQGWGTEAFF
NA	TRBV12-3/TRBV12-4	TRBJ1-1	NA	TGTGCCAGCAGTTTACAGGGCAGCACTGAAGCTTTCTTT	CASSLQGSTEAFF
once	TRBV6-5	TRBJ1-4	TRBD1	TGTGCCACCACTACAGGGGGTAATAATGAAAAACTGTTTTTT	CATTTGGNNEKLFF
NA	TRBV28	TRBJ1-1	NA	TGTGCCAGCAGGCAAGGACCGCCGGCCACTGAAGCTTTCTTT	CASRQGPPATEAFF
NA	TRBV5-1	TRBJ1-1	NA	TGCGCCAGCAGCTTGGAGGCGAACACTGAAGCTTTCTTT	CASSLEANTEAFF
NA	TRBV6-1	TRBJ2-2	TRBD1	TGTGCCAGCAGTTCGCCACAGGGGACCGGGGAGCTGTTTTTT	CASSSPQGTGELFF
NA	TRBV6-2/TRBV6-3	TRBJ1-5	TRBD1	TGTGCCAGCAGTTTGGACAGGGTGGGAGTCAATCAGCCCCAGCATTTT	CASSLDRVGVNQPQHF
NA	TRBV3-1/TRBV3-2	TRBJ2-7	NA	TGTGCCAGCAGCCAAGATAGGCAGTCGATCTACGAGCAGTACTTC	CASSQDRQSIYEQYF
NA	TRBV7-2	TRBJ2-3	NA	TGTGCCAGCAGCTTAATGGGGCTAGTAGCAGATACGCAGTATTTT	CASSLMGLVADTQYF
NA	TRBV29-1	TRBJ1-2	NA	TGCAGCGTTGAGGAAGGCGGAGGGGATGGCTACACCTTC	CSVEEGGGDGYTF
once	TRBV6-4	TRBJ1-1	NA	TGTGCCAGCAGTTGGGGAACTGAAGCTTTCTTT	CASSWGTEAFF
NA	TRBV4-1	TRBJ1-1	NA	TGCGCCAGCAGCCAAGAGTTCGGCCAGCCTGAAGCTTTCTTT	CASSQEFGQPEAFF
once	TRBV9	TRBJ2-4	NA	TGTGCCAGCAGCGTAGGGACAGTAAAAAACATTCAGTACTTC	CASSVGTVKNIQYF